The 27 T cell receptor beta chains presented below share a single source sample, sequenced in a study of blood T cells in healthy people across ages. A second PCR of about 7 to 12 cycles used a sample-barcoded 5' primer and a J-beta primer mix. A single record per CDR3 protein comes from TCRdb applying MiXCR to the 5' RACE reads. The table lists approximately 1.5 million distinct CDR3 sequences, about 31% of them singletons, with about 11% in the top ten. Specimen: blood. These receptors were obtained from a woman aged 30 to 39 in good health.

The rearrangement links TRBV20-1 to TRBJ2-7; 10 bases map to TRBD2. The germline V gene has CDR1 DFQATT and CDR2 SNEGSKA (reference sequence). With 3 bases clipped from V and 2 bases from J, the junction kept 4 bases outside the gene matches. The CDR3 loop spans 14 amino acids. Written as DNA, the CDR3 is TGCAGTGCTAGTAAGCGGGGGGGGGCCTACGAGCAGTACTTC. As protein: CSASKRGGAYEQYF.

This clonotype was seen only a few times. V usage is TRBV3-1 and J usage is TRBJ2-1; unclear D gene. The CDR3 sequence is 15 residues long. Trimming shortened V by 1 base and J by 5 bases, and 12 bases separated the two germline ends. Looked up from germline, CDR1 is LGHDT and CDR2 is YNNKEL (reference sequence). CDR3 amino acids: CASSQGDIRNNEQFF. In DNA form, the CDR3 reads TGTGCCAGCAGCCAAGGGGATATTCGGAACAATGAGCAGTTCTTC.

This clonotype came up a few times. The chain joins TRBV30 to TRBJ1-2; D is unclear. The germline V gene encodes CDR1 GTSNPN and CDR2 SVGIG (reference sequence). The length of the CDR3 is 12 residues. V was shortened by 0 bases and J by 5 bases, with 7 bases between the two germline ends. The CDR3 loop is CAWSVSLYGYTF. In DNA, the CDR3 is TGTGCCTGGAGTGTGAGTTTGTATGGCTACACCTTC.

About this clonotype: Compared with germline, one end of the junction differs, possibly owing to a read error. The chain combines TRBV12-3 or TRBV12-4 with TRBJ2-3; D assignment may be TRBD1 or TRBD2 (6 bases each). The CDR3 sequence is 12 residues long. CDR3 nucleotides: TGTGCCAGCACGAGGGGGGCAGATGCGCAGTATTTT. It specifies CASTRGADAQYF.

The sample holds a few counts of this clonotype. The V call is TRBV20-1, the J call TRBJ2-7; tentatively, D is TRBD1 or TRBD2 (6 bases each). Trimming took 6 bases from V and 3 from J, leaving 18 bases between them. Germline values: CDR1 DFQATT, CDR2 SNEGSKA (reference sequence). The CDR3 is 14 amino acids. The CDR3 DNA reads TGCAGTGCGAGTCCCGGGGGCCGAATCTACGAGCAGTACTTC. It codes for CSASPGGRIYEQYF.

The CDR3 here is CASSHPPAGGGQETQYF. CDR3 sequence (DNA): TGCGCCAGCAGCCATCCCCCGGCTGGGGGGGGGCAAGAGACCCAGTACTTC. This rearrangement joins TRBV4-1 to TRBJ2-5; 7 bases are a match to TRBD2. The CDR3 extends over 17 amino acids. Germline loops: CDR1 MGHRA, CDR2 YSYEKL. V lost 3 bases to trimming and J lost 2 bases; unmatched junction nucleotides: 12.

This clonotype was observed a handful of times. This chain joins TRBV7-9 and TRBJ2-3; 8 nucleotides align to TRBD1. Germline V gene lookup returns CDR1 SEHNR and CDR2 FQNEAQ (reference sequence). After removal of 1 base from V and 4 bases from J, the junction contained 4 bases not matched to a gene. This CDR3 comprises 15 residues. The CDR3 DNA reads as TGTGCCAGCAGCTTAGTGGGGACAGGTCCAGATACGCAGTATTTT. Encoded protein: CASSLVGTGPDTQYF. The variable domain in full, with the rest retrieved from reference TRBV7-9 and TRBJ2-3, is DTGVSQNPRHKITKRGQNVTFRCDPISEHNRLYWYRQTLGQGPEFLTYFQNEAQLEKSRLLSDRFSAERPKGSFSTLEIQRTEQGDSAMYLCASSLVGTGPDTQYFGPGTRLTVL.

The chain recombines TRBV11-2 with TRBJ2-4; no clear D. This CDR3 has 13 amino acids. Trimming took off 1 base at V and 6 bases at J, with 7 bases between the two ends. Germline CDR1 and CDR2: SGHAT and FQNNGV. The CDR3 protein is CASSLVLRNIQYF. The CDR3 nucleotides are TGTGCCAGCAGCTTAGTCCTACGAAACATTCAGTACTTC.

This clonotype occurred a few times. The chain links TRBV27 to TRBJ2-1; tentative D call: TRBD2 (6 bases). The V end was cut by 5 bases, the J end by 4 bases, with 15 bases between. The CDR3 loop spans 15 amino acids. Germline CDR1 and CDR2: MNHEY and SMNVEV (reference sequence). The CDR3 loop is CASSPDGGQYNEQFF. The CDR3 bases are TGTGCCAGCAGTCCCGACGGGGGTCAATACAATGAGCAGTTCTTC.

Ten or more counts support this clonotype. This rearrangement joins TRBV4-1 to TRBJ2-7, with 9 bases matching TRBD1. From germline, CDR1 is MGHRA and CDR2 YSYEKL. Trimming cost V 1 base and J 6 bases; bases outside gene matches: 7. The CDR3 consists of 15 residues. CDR3 coding DNA: TGCGCCAGCAGCCAAGCCCGGGACAGGGTCAGCGAGCAGTACTTC. Translating gives CASSQARDRVSEQYF.

The table lists this clonotype with many counts. This chain uses TRBV10-3 with TRBJ2-3; D is undetermined. The CDR3 consists of 15 residues. V lost 0 bases and J lost 3, with 10 bases in between. From germline, CDR1 is ENHRY and CDR2 SYGVKD. CDR3 loop: CAISESTVGTDTQYF. The DNA for the CDR3 is TGTGCCATCAGTGAGTCCACAGTCGGGACAGATACGCAGTATTTT.

In regard to this clonotype: This could be a read error, since a much larger clone is one nucleotide away. The chain recombines TRBV29-1 with TRBJ2-5; TRBD2 aligns across 11 bases. Germline V gene lookup returns CDR1 SQVTM and CDR2 ANQGSEA. This CDR3 is 16 amino acids long. Losses at the gene ends were 7 bases for V and 11 bases for J; bases not matched to a gene: 21. CDR3 sequence: CSAPVGRLAGGNEQYF. CDR3 sequence (DNA): TGCAGCGCCCCCGTAGGGCGGCTAGCGGGAGGCAATGAGCAGTACTTC.

V is TRBV20-1 and J is TRBJ2-7; D ambiguous. The CDR3 loop spans 13 amino acids. CDR1 and CDR2 from the germline V gene are DFQATT and SNEGSKA (reference sequence). The V end lost 4 bases, the J end lost 3 bases, and 13 bases lay between the germline ends. The CDR3 reads CSAKGLIIYEQYF. CDR3 bases: TGCAGTGCTAAAGGCTTGATTATCTACGAGCAGTACTTC.

This clonotype was observed many times. The gene calls are TRBV29-1 and TRBJ1-2, with D unresolved. CDR3 length: 13 amino acids. Trimming took off 2 bases at V and 4 bases at J, with 11 bases between the two ends. The V gene's germline CDR1 is SQVTM and CDR2 ANQGSEA. CDR3 protein: CSVELSGPYGYTF. DNA for the CDR3: TGCAGCGTTGAACTATCGGGTCCCTATGGCTACACCTTC.

This clonotype was seen only once. This chain uses TRBV5-4 with TRBJ2-1, with 8 positions matching TRBD1. Germline V CDR1 and CDR2: SGHNT, YYREEE (reference sequence). This CDR3 is built from 15 residues. The ends lost 4 bases at V and 2 bases at J; junction bases unmatched: 5. DNA for the CDR3: TGTGCCAGCAGCGTCCGGGACAGGCCCTACAATGAGCAGTTCTTC. Protein sequence: CASSVRDRPYNEQFF. Together with reference TRBV5-4 and TRBJ2-1, the CDR3 gives the full variable domain: ETGVTQSPTHLIKTRGQQVTLRCSSQSGHNTVSWYQQALGQGPQFIFQYYREEENGRGNFPPRFSGLQFPNYSSELNVNALELDDSALYLCASSVRDRPYNEQFFGPGTRLTVL.

Only a few counts were recorded for this clonotype. CDR3 loop: CSASGITDTQYF. CDR3 bases: TGCAGTGCGAGCGGGATTACAGATACGCAGTATTTT. The V gene is TRBV20-1, the J gene TRBJ2-3; 7 positions match TRBD2. Germline V lookup: CDR1 DFQATT, CDR2 SNEGSKA (reference sequence). The CDR3 runs to 12 residues. J gave up 3 bases and V 6 bases, and 3 bases lay outside the gene matches.

This clonotype occurred a few times. The chain joins TRBV13 to TRBJ2-1; TRBD1 is a possible D gene (6 bases). The CDR3 is 13 residues long. Trimming left V 3 bases short and J 10 bases short, with 13 bases between. The germline CDR1 and CDR2 sequences are PRHDT and FYEKMQ (reference sequence). The CDR3 loop is CASSFRGDREQFF. CDR3 nucleotides: TGTGCCAGCAGCTTCAGGGGAGACAGGGAGCAGTTCTTC.

The chain is built from TRBV18 and TRBJ2-7; 7 nucleotides match TRBD1. The V gene end was trimmed by 3 bases and the J gene end by 3 bases; junction bases not matched to a gene: 11. The CDR3 sequence is 16 residues long. Per germline, CDR1 KGHSH and CDR2 LQKENI. The CDR3 nucleotides read TGTGCCAGCTCACCCCTGGGGCAGGGGGTATTCTACGAGCAGTACTTC. This sequence encodes CASSPLGQGVFYEQYF.

The chain links TRBV5-1 to TRBJ2-5, with 9 bases fitting TRBD2. Trimming at V came to 5 bases and at J to 5 bases, leaving 1 base not matched to a gene. Per the germline V gene, CDR1 is SGHRS and CDR2 is YFSETQ. The CDR3 is 12 residues long. The CDR3 protein is CASRGLAETQYF. For the CDR3, the DNA is TGCGCCAGCAGGGGACTAGCCGAGACCCAGTACTTC. Using reference TRBV5-1 and TRBJ2-5 for the parts outside the CDR3, the full variable domain is KAGVTQTPRYLIKTRGQQVTLSCSPISGHRSVSWYQQTPGQGLQFLFEYFSETQRNKGNFPGRFSGRQFSNSRSEMNVSTLELGDSALYLCASRGLAETQYFGPGTRLLVL.

This clonotype was seen only a few times. The chain uses TRBV20-1 and TRBJ2-7; 7 positions match TRBD1. V was clipped by 6 bases and J by 4 bases; unmatched bases: 9. CDR3 length equals 13 residues. Germline CDR1 is DFQATT and CDR2 is SNEGSKA (reference sequence). The CDR3 region is CSAPLTGRYEQYF. CDR3 in DNA: TGCAGTGCCCCTCTGACAGGGCGGTACGAGCAGTACTTC.

The table lists this clonotype with a few counts. The rearrangement joins TRBV29-1 to TRBJ2-4; D uncertain. V shed 2 bases and J shed 1 base, with 9 bases lying between them. CDR1 SQVTM and CDR2 ANQGSEA come from the germline V gene. There are 14 residues in the CDR3. The CDR3 nucleotides read TGCAGCGTTGAACTGGGTCGGGCCAAAAACATTCAGTACTTC. Protein product: CSVELGRAKNIQYF.

On this clonotype: An end of the junction differs from the germline gene, which may be a read error. The CDR3: CSVEDGRATGERFF. The CDR3 bases are TGCAGCGTTGAAGACGGGAGGGCCACCGGGGAGCGGTTTTTT. V usage is TRBV29-1 and J usage is TRBJ2-2; TRBD2 agrees at 8 bases. This CDR3 is built from 14 residues. Germline loops: CDR1 SQVTM, CDR2 ANQGSEA.

The V gene is TRBV20-1, the J gene TRBJ2-1, with 11 bases fitting TRBD2. Germline lookup yields CDR1 DFQATT and CDR2 SNEGSKA (reference sequence). CDR3 length: 17 amino acids. Trimming at V came to 4 bases and at J to 10 bases, leaving 18 bases not matched to a gene. The CDR3 region is CSAKSGTSGVLSHEQFF. CDR3 nucleotide sequence: TGCAGTGCTAAATCCGGGACTAGCGGAGTCCTGAGCCACGAGCAGTTCTTC.

Ten or more counts support this clonotype. The chain is built from TRBV9 and TRBJ2-3, with TRBD2 matching 8 bases. J gave up 8 bases and V 4 bases, and 15 bases lay outside the gene matches. The CDR3 is 16 amino acids. Germline loops: CDR1 SGDLS, CDR2 YYNGEE. For the CDR3, the DNA is TGTGCCAGCAGCTCCACGGGACTAGATTTCCAGGGTACGCAGTATTTT. Its translation: CASSSTGLDFQGTQYF.

The sample holds a few counts of this clonotype. This sequence joins TRBV4-1 and TRBJ2-7; no clear D. V shed 2 bases and J shed 3 bases, with 11 bases lying between them. Germline CDR1 reads MGHRA; CDR2 reads YSYEKL. The CDR3 runs 14 residues. CDR3 in amino acids: CASSQPDERYEQYF. DNA for the CDR3: TGCGCCAGCAGCCAACCCGACGAACGCTACGAGCAGTACTTC.

Points on this clonotype: One end of the junction does not line up with germline, which may come from a read error. The chain joins TRBV11-3 to TRBJ2-7; 9 bases are a match to TRBD2. CDR1 and CDR2 (germline): SGHNT, YENEEA. This CDR3 is 15 amino acids long. This chain's CDR3 is CVSSSGVSGSYEQYF. In DNA form, the CDR3 reads TGTGTCAGCAGCTCCGGTGTTAGCGGGAGCTACGAGCAGTACTTC.

This chain joins TRBV5-6 and TRBJ1-1; no reliable D call. Trimming cost V 2 bases and J 6 bases, with 14 bases left between them. From germline, CDR1 is SGHDT and CDR2 YYEEEE. The CDR3 sequence is 14 residues long. CDR3 DNA sequence: TGTGCCAGCAGCTTTGGAGCGGGGAGGGCTGAAGCTTTCTTT. Translated: CASSFGAGRAEAFF.